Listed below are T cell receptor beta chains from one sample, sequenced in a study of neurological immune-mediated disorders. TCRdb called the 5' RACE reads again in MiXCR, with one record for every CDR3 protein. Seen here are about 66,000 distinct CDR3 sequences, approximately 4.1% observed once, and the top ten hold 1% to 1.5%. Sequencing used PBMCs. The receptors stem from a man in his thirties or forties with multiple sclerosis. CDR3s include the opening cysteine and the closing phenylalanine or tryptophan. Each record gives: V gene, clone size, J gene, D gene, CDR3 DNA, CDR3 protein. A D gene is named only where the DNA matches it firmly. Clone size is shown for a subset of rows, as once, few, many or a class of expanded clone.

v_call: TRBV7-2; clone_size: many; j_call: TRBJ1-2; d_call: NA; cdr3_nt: TGTGCCAGCAGCTTAGTCATAGTTACGGGGGGCTACACCTTC; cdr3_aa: CASSLVIVTGGYTF
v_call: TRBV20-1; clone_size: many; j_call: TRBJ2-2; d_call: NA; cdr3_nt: TGCAGTGCCCCCTGGGTTGACACCGGGGAGCTGTTTTTT; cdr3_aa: CSAPWVDTGELFF
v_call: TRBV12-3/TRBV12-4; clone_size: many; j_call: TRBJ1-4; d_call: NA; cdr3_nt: TGTGCCACCGGGGCTGCAACTAATGAAAAACTGTTTTTT; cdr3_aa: CATGAATNEKLFF
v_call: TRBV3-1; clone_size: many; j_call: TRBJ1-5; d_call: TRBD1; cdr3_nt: TGTGCCAGCAGCAGGGACAGAAATCAGCCCCAGCATTTT; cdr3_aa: CASSRDRNQPQHF
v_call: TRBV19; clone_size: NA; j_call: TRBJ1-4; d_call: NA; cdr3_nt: TGTGCCAGTAGTGCGGTCCCGGGGGAGGGTGAAAAACTGTTTTTT; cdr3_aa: CASSAVPGEGEKLFF
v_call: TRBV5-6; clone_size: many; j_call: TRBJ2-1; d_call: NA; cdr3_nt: TGTGCCAGCAGCTTGGGGAGCGGGTCCTACAATGAGCAGTTCTTC; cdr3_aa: CASSLGSGSYNEQFF
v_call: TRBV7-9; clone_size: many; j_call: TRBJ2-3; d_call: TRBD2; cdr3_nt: TGTGCCAGCAGCTTCGATAGCGGGGGGCCGGCAGATACGCAGTATTTT; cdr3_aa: CASSFDSGGPADTQYF
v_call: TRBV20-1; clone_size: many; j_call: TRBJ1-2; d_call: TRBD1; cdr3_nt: TGCAGCCCTGGGACAGGGAACTATGGCTACACCTTC; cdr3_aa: CSPGTGNYGYTF
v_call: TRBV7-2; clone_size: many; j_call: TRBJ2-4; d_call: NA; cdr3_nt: TGTGCCAGCAGCTTAAATTCAGGAGAAAACATTCAGTACTTC; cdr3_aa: CASSLNSGENIQYF
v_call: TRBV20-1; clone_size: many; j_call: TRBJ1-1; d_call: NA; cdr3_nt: TGCAGTGCTGGATCAGGTTCTAAAGCTTTCTTT; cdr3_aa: CSAGSGSKAFF
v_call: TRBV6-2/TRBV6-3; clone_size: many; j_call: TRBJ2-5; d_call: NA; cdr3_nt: TGTGCCAGCAGTCCAACCGAGACAGAGACCCAGTACTTC; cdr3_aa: CASSPTETETQYF
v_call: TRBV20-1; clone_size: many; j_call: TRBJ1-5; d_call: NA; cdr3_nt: TGCAGTGCGGAAGGGGGCAATCAGCCCCAGCATTTT; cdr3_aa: CSAEGGNQPQHF
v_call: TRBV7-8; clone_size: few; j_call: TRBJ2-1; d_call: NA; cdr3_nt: TGTGCCAGCAGCTTGGGGGCGGGGGCGTTTTACAATGAGCAGTTCTTC; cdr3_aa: CASSLGAGAFYNEQFF
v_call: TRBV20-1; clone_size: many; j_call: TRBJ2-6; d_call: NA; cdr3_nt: TGCAGTGCTCACTACCCCCGGGCTGGGGCCAACGTCCTGACTTTC; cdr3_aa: CSAHYPRAGANVLTF
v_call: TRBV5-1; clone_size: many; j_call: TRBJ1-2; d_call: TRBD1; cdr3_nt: TGCGCCAGCAGCTCAGCCGGGACAGGGAATGGCTACACCTTC; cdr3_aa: CASSSAGTGNGYTF
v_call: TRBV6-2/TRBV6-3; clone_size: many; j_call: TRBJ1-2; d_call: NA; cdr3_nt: TGTGCCAGCAGTTTCTTCGGGACTCCTAACTATGGCTACACCTTC; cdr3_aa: CASSFFGTPNYGYTF
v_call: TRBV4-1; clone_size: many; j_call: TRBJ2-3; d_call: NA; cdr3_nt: TGCGCCAGCAGCCAAGATCCCCCAGGGGGGCACACAGATACGCAGTATTTT; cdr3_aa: CASSQDPPGGHTDTQYF